Below, one T cell receptor (beta chain) is given with its context. Amplification of TCR beta CDR3 regions was performed using RNA transcripts as template. An initial round of RT-PCR targeting the TCR CDR3 relied on the HTBI primer set. A single record per CDR3 protein comes from TCRdb applying MiXCR to the multiplex PCR reads. This table has over 150,000 distinct CDR3 sequences, about 15% appearing once. This entry belongs to a study of T cells in Graves' hyperthyroidism and ophthalmopathy. Losses at the gene ends were 1 base for V and 2 bases for J; bases not matched to a gene: 13. The germline V gene encodes CDR1 SEHNR and CDR2 FQNEAQ (reference sequence). CDR3 size: 19 residues. Patients were excluded because of uncontrolled infection, other autoimmune disease, pregnancy or lactation. Based on clinical symptoms, serum thyroxine and TRAb, thyroid ultrasound and orbital computed tomography, diagnoses were reached.

Specimen: blood. The sequence was obtained from a woman in her 50s with Graves' hyperthyroidism. The chain is built from TRBV7-9 and TRBJ2-5, with 10 bases fitting TRBD2. CDR3 residues: CASSLGGGVAGGYQETQYF. The DNA of the CDR3 is TGTGCCAGCAGCTTAGGGGGGGGAGTAGCGGGAGGTTATCAAGAGACCCAGTACTTC.